This T cell receptor (beta chain) is drawn from a study of blood T cell repertoires in COVID-19. Assay: immunoSEQ multiplex PCR; the TCRdb copy retains only in-frame clones and omits some. The data show tens of thousands of clones, with approximately 84% seen just once and around 4.5% held by the top ten. CDR1 is KGHSH, CDR2 LQKENI, per germline. The trim removed 3 bases at V and 2 bases at J, leaving 3 bases unmatched. The CDR3 consists of 14 residues. This clone appeared once. Sequenced: peripheral blood. This clonotype originated in a man aged 45-60 years with active COVID-19. The chain links TRBV18 to TRBJ2-5; 7 nucleotides align to TRBD1. The CDR3 protein is CASSPGTAQETQYF. CDR3 DNA sequence: TGTGCCAGCTCACCCGGGACAGCGCAAGAGACCCAGTACTTC.